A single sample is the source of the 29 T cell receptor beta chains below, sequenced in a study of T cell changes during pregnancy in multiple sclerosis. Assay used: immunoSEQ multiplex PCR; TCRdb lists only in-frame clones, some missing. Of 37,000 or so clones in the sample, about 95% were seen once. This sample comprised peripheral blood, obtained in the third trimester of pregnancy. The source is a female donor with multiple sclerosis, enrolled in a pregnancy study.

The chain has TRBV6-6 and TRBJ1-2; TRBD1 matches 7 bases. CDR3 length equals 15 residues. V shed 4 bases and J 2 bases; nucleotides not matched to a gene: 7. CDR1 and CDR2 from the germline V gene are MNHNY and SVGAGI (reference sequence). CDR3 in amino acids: CASSLTGQPNYGYTF. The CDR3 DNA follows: TGTGCCAGCAGTTTGACAGGGCAGCCGAACTATGGCTACACCTTC.

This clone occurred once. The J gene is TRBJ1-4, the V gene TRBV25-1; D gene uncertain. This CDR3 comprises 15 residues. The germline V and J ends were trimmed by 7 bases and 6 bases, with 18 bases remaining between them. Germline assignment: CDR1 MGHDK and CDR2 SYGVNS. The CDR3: CASTSRVGGHEKLFF. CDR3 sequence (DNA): TGTGCCAGCACATCCCGTGTAGGAGGCCATGAAAAACTGTTTTTT.

The CDR3 DNA sequence: TGCGCCAGCAGCCCTGGACTAGCGGGAGCCCAAGAGACCCAGTACTTC. Protein product: CASSPGLAGAQETQYF. The chain links TRBV5-1 to TRBJ2-5; TRBD2 matches at 13 bases. The CDR3 length is 16 residues. From germline, CDR1 is SGHRS and CDR2 YFSETQ. V dropped 4 bases and J dropped 1; count of bases not matched to a gene: 4.

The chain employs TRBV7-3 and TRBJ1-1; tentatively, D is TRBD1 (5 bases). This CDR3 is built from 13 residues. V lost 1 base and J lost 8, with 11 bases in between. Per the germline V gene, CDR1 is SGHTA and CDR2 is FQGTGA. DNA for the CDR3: TGTGCCAGCAGCTTAAGGGGGGGAGACGAAGCTTTCTTT. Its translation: CASSLRGGDEAFF.

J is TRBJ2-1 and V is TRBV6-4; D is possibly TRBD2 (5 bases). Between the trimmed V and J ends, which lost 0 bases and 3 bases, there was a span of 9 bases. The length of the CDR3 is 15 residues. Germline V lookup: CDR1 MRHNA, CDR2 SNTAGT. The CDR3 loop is CASSDSAEYYNEQFF. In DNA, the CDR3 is TGTGCCAGCAGTGACTCAGCGGAGTACTACAATGAGCAGTTCTTC.

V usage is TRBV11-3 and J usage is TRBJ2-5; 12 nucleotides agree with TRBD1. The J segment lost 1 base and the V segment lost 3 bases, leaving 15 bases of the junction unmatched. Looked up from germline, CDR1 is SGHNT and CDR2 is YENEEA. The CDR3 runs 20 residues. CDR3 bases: TGTGCCAGCAGCTTGGGGGCGGGGACAGGGGGCATCGGATCCCAAGAGACCCAGTACTTC. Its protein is CASSLGAGTGGIGSQETQYF. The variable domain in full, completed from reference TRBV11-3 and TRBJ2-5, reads EAGVVQSPRYKIIEKKQPVAFWCNPISGHNTLYWYLQNLGQGPELLIRYENEEAVDDSQLPKDRFSAERLKGVDSTLKIQPAELGDSAVYLCASSLGAGTGGIGSQETQYFGPGTRLLVL.

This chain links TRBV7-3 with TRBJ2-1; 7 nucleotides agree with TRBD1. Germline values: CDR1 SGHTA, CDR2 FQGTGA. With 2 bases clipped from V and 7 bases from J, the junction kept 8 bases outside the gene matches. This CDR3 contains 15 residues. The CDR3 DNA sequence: TGTGCCAGCAGCTTAGAAACAGGGGTTGCGAATGAGCAGTTCTTC. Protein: CASSLETGVANEQFF.

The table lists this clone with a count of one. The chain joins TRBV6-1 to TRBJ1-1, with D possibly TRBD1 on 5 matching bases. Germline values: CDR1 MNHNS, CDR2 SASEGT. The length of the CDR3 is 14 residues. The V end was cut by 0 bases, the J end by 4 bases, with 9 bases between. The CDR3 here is CASSEAGGSTEAFF. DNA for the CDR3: TGTGCCAGCAGTGAAGCCGGGGGTAGCACTGAAGCTTTCTTT.

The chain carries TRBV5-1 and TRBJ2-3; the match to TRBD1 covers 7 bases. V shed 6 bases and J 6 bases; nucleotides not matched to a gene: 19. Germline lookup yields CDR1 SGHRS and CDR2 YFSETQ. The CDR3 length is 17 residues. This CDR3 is CASTMWGTGVVSDTQYF. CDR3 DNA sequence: TGCGCCAGCACTATGTGGGGAACAGGGGTTGTTTCGGATACGCAGTATTTT.

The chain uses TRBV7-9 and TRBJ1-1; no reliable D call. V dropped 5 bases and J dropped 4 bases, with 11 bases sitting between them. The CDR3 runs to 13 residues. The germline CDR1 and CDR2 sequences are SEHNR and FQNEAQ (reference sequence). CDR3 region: CASSPAGGTEAFF. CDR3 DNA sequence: TGTGCCAGCAGCCCCGCAGGAGGCACTGAAGCTTTCTTT.

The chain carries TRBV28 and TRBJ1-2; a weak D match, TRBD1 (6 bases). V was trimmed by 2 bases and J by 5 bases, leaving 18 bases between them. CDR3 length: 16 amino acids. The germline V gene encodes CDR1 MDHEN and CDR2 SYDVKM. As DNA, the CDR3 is TGTGCCAGCAGTTTAAGTTCGACAGGCCCAGGGTATGGCTACACCTTC. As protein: CASSLSSTGPGYGYTF.

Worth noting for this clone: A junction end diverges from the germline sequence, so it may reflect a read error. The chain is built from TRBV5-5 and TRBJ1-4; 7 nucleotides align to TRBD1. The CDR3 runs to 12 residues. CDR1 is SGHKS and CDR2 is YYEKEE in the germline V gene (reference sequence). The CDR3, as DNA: TGTGCCAGCAGCTTGCGGCAGGGGGGCCCTTACTGG. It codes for CASSLRQGGPYW.

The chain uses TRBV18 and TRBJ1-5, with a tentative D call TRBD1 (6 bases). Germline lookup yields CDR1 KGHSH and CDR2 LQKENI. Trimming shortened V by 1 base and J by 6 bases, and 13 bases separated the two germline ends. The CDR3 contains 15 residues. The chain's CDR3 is CASSPRGGIGQPQHF. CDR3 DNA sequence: TGTGCCAGCTCACCACGGGGGGGCATAGGTCAGCCCCAGCATTTT.

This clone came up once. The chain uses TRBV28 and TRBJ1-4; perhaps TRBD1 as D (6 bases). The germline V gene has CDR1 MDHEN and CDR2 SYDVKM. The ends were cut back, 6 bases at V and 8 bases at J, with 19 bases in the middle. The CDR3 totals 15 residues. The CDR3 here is CASRTTQGGREKLFF. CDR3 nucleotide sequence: TGTGCCAGCAGGACGACGCAAGGGGGAAGAGAAAAACTGTTTTTT.

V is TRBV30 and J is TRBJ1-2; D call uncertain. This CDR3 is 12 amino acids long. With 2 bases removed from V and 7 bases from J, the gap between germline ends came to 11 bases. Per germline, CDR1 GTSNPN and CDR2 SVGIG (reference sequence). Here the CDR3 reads CAWSWGGVGYTF. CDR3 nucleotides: TGTGCCTGGAGTTGGGGAGGAGTTGGCTACACCTTC.

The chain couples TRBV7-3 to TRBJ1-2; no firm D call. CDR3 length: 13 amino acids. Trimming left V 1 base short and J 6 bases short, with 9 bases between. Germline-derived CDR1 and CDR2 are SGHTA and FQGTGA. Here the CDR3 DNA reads TGTGCCAGCAGCTTAAACCCAGGCGATGGCTACACCTTC. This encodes CASSLNPGDGYTF.

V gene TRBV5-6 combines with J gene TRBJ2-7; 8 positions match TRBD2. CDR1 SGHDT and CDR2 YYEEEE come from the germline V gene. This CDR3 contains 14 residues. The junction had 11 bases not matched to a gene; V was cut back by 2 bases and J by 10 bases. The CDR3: CASSLIEAGEGQYF. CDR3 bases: TGTGCCAGCAGCTTAATCGAAGCGGGAGAGGGACAGTACTTC.

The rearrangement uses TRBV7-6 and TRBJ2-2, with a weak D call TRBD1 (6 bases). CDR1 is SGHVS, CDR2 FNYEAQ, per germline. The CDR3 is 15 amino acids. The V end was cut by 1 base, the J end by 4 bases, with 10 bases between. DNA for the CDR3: TGTGCCAGCAGCTTAGTAGTAGGGGGCACCGGGGAGCTGTTTTTT. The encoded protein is CASSLVVGGTGELFF. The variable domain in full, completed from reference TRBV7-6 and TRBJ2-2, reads GAGVSQSPRYKVTKRGQDVALRCDPISGHVSLYWYRQALGQGPEFLTYFNYEAQQDKSGLPNDRFSAERPEGSISTLTIQRTEQRDSAMYRCASSLVVGGTGELFFGEGSRLTVL.

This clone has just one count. The CDR3 DNA follows: TGTGCCAGTACGGGACAGGGTGGAGTCACCGGGGAGCTGTTTTTT. It translates to CASTGQGGVTGELFF. The genes are TRBV2 and TRBJ2-2, with 9 bases aligning to TRBD1. Germline V gene data show CDR1 as SNHLY and CDR2 as FYNNEI. The V and J ends lost 9 bases and 4 bases, in that order; junction bases with no gene match: 9. CDR3 size: 15 residues.

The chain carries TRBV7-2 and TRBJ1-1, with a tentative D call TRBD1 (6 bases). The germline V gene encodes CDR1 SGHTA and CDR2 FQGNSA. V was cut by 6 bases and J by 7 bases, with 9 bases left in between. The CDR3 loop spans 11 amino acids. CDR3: CASSYRVEAFF. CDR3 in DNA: TGTGCCAGCAGTTACAGGGTTGAAGCTTTCTTT.

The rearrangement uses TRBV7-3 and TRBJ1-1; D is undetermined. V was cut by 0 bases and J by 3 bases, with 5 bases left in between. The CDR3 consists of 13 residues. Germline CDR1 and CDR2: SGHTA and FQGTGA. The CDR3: CASSLTGDTEAFF. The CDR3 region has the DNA TGTGCCAGCAGCTTAACAGGAGACACTGAAGCTTTCTTT.

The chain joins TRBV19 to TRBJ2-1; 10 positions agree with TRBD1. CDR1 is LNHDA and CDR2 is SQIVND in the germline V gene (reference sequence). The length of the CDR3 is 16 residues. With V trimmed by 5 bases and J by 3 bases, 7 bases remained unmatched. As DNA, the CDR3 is TGTGCCAGTAGTCTTCGACAGGGGGCGGTCTACAATGAGCAGTTCTTC. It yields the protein CASSLRQGAVYNEQFF.

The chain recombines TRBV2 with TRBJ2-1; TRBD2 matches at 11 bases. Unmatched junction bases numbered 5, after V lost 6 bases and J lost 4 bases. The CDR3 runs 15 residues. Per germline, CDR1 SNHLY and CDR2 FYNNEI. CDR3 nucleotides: TGTGCCAGCAGGGCTAGCGGGGGGTTGTACAATGAGCAGTTCTTC. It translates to CASRASGGLYNEQFF.

The CDR3 region has the DNA TGTGCCAGTAGTATAGTCGGGCAGGGCGGCACTGAAGCTTTCTTT. As protein: CASSIVGQGGTEAFF. The chain recombines TRBV19 with TRBJ1-1; the D gene is possibly TRBD1 (5 bases). This CDR3 spans 15 amino acids. Trimming left V 1 base short and J 4 bases short, with 13 bases between. CDR1 and CDR2 from the germline V gene are LNHDA and SQIVND (reference sequence).

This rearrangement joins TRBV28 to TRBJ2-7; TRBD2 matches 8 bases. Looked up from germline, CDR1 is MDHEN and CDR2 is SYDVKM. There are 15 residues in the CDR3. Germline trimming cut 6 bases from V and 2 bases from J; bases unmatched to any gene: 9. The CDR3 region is CASRTAAGGPYEQYF. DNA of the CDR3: TGTGCCAGCAGGACCGCGGCGGGGGGACCCTACGAGCAGTACTTC.

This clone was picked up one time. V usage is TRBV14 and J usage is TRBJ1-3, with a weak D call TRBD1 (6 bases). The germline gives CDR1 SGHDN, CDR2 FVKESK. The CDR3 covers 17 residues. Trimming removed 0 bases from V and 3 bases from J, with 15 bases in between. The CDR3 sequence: CASSQDRGTRRGNTIYF. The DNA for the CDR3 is TGTGCCAGCAGCCAAGACAGGGGTACGCGACGTGGAAACACCATATATTTT.

CDR3 in amino acids: CASSITPGLAGVDTQYF. DNA for the CDR3: TGTGCCAGTAGTATAACACCGGGACTAGCGGGAGTTGATACGCAGTATTTT. This rearrangement joins TRBV19 to TRBJ2-3, with 14 bases lining up with TRBD2. Trimming removed 2 bases from V and 6 bases from J; junction bases left unmatched: 7. Germline V CDR1 and CDR2: LNHDA, SQIVND (reference sequence). CDR3 length equals 17 residues. The full variable domain, its missing parts supplied by reference TRBV19 and TRBJ2-3, is DGGITQSPKYLFRKEGQNVTLSCEQNLNHDAMYWYRQDPGQGLRLIYYSQIVNDFQKGDIAEGYSVSREKKESFPLTVTSAQKNPTAFYLCASSITPGLAGVDTQYFGPGTRLTVL.

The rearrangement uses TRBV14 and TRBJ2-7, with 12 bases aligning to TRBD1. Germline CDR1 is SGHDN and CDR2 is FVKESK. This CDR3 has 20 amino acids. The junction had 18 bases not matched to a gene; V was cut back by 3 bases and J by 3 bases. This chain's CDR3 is CASSQGQGAIGVAGGYEQYF. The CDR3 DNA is TGTGCCAGCAGCCAGGGACAGGGGGCTATCGGTGTCGCGGGGGGCTACGAGCAGTACTTC. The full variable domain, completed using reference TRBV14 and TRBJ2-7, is EAGVTQFPSHSVIEKGQTVTLRCDPISGHDNLYWYRRVMGKEIKFLLHFVKESKQDESGMPNNRFLAERTGGTYSTLKVQPAELEDSGVYFCASSQGQGAIGVAGGYEQYFGPGTRLTVT.

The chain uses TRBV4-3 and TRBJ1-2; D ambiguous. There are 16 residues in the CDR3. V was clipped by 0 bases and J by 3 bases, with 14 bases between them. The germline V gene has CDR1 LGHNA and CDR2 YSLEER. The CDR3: CASSQDEAGSDYGYTF. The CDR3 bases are TGCGCCAGCAGCCAAGATGAGGCCGGATCTGACTATGGCTACACCTTC.